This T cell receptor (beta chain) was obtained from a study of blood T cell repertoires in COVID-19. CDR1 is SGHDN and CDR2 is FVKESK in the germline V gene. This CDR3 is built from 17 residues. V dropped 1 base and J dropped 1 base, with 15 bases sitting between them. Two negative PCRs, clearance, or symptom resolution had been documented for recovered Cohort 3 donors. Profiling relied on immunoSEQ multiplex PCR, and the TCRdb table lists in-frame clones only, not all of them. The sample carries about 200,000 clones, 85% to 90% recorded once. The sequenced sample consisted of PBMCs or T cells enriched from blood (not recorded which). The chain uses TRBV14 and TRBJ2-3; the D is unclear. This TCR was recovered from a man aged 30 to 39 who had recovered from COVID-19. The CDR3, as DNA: TGTGCCAGCAGCCAAGGCCCAGGCCCGACCCGCACAGATACGCAGTATTTT. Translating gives CASSQGPGPTRTDTQYF. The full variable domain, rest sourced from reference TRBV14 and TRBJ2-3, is EAGVTQFPSHSVIEKGQTVTLRCDPISGHDNLYWYRRVMGKEIKFLLHFVKESKQDESGMPNNRFLAERTGGTYSTLKVQPAELEDSGVYFCASSQGPGPTRTDTQYFGPGTRLTVL.